The 25 T cell receptor beta chains below all came from one sample that was sequenced in a study of CD8 T cells in ankylosing spondylitis. TCRdb called the 5' RACE reads again in MiXCR, with one record for every CDR3 protein. This table has over 450,000 distinct CDR3 sequences, more than 9.5% appearing once. Which antigens these TCRs recognize remains unknown. Study observations and caveats: Apparently characteristic of ankylosing spondylitis blood was a TCR beta motif (roughly eight highly homologous variants).

The sample taken for sequencing was blood, either unsorted or a sorted T cell fraction (not recorded which). The receptors were gathered from a male donor with ankylosing spondylitis.

This rearrangement joins TRBV12-3 or TRBV12-4 to TRBJ2-5, with 9 bases fitting TRBD2. The CDR3 sequence is 16 residues long. Trimming took 2 bases from V and 3 from J; bases not matched to a gene: 7. For the CDR3, the DNA is TGTGCCAGCAGTTTAATGCGCGGGAGGGGAGAAGAGACCCAGTACTTC. Protein sequence: CASSLMRGRGEETQYF.

This clonotype occurred many times. CDR3 coding DNA: TGTGCCAGCAGGGGACTAGCGGGAGATCTTACAGATACGCAGTATTTT. Protein product: CASRGLAGDLTDTQYF. V usage is TRBV7-2 and J usage is TRBJ2-3, with 14 bases that match TRBD2. CDR1 SGHTA and CDR2 FQGNSA come from the germline V gene. The CDR3 is 16 residues long. The V gene end was trimmed by 6 bases and the J gene end by 3 bases; junction bases not matched to a gene: 5.

This clonotype was observed a few times. V usage is TRBV15 and J usage is TRBJ2-1, with 8 bases identical to TRBD2. Trimming took 4 bases from V and 5 from J; bases not matched to a gene: 1. In germline, CDR1 is LNHNV, CDR2 YYDKDF (reference sequence). This CDR3 has 13 residues. CDR3 sequence: CATSTGGNNEQFF. In DNA, the CDR3 is TGTGCCACCAGCACGGGAGGGAACAATGAGCAGTTCTTC.

The chain links TRBV18 to TRBJ2-3; 8 bases agree with TRBD1. V lost 2 bases to trimming and J lost 2 bases; unmatched junction nucleotides: 3. This CDR3 region has 15 residues. Looked up from germline, CDR1 is KGHSH and CDR2 is LQKENI. The CDR3: CASSPGQGATDTQYF. The CDR3 nucleotides are TGTGCCAGCTCACCAGGACAGGGTGCCACAGATACGCAGTATTTT. Combining the CDR3 with reference TRBV18 and TRBJ2-3 gives the whole variable domain NAGVMQNPRHLVRRRGQEARLRCSPMKGHSHVYWYRQLPEEGLKFMVYLQKENIIDESGMPKERFSAEFPKEGPSILRIQQVVRGDSAAYFCASSPGQGATDTQYFGPGTRLTVL.

This chain links TRBV20-1 with TRBJ1-5; 7 positions match TRBD1. The CDR3 is made up of 13 amino acids. In germline, CDR1 is DFQATT, CDR2 SNEGSKA (reference sequence). Losses at the gene ends were 6 bases for V and 5 bases for J; bases not matched to a gene: 7. The CDR3 is CSARGQPYQPQHF. The CDR3 nucleotides are TGCAGTGCCAGGGGACAGCCCTATCAGCCCCAGCATTTT.

The J gene is TRBJ2-4, the V gene TRBV11-2; 11 bases are shared with TRBD1. V lost 0 bases, J lost 6 bases, and 10 bases stayed unmatched. Germline V lookup: CDR1 SGHAT, CDR2 FQNNGV. The length of the CDR3 is 18 residues. CDR3 loop: CASSLDRGGQGVPNIQYF. DNA of the CDR3: TGTGCCAGCAGCTTAGATCGCGGGGGACAGGGGGTCCCAAACATTCAGTACTTC. Variable domain in full (rest from reference TRBV11-2 and TRBJ2-4): EAGVAQSPRYKIIEKRQSVAFWCNPISGHATLYWYQQILGQGPKLLIQFQNNGVVDDSQLPKDRFSAERLKGVDSTLKIQPAKLEDSAVYLCASSLDRGGQGVPNIQYFGAGTRLSVL.

The chain is built from TRBV20-1 and TRBJ2-7, with 11 bases lining up with TRBD1. This CDR3 has 14 amino acids. Germline loops: CDR1 DFQATT, CDR2 SNEGSKA (reference sequence). With V trimmed by 1 base and J by 4 bases, 3 bases remained unmatched. The CDR3 loop is CSARAGTGGYEQYF. DNA of the CDR3: TGCAGTGCTAGAGCCGGGACAGGGGGATACGAGCAGTACTTC.

V and J are TRBV6-1 and TRBJ2-5, with D possibly being TRBD1 (6 bases). V gave up 3 bases and J gave up 5 bases, with 7 bases separating them. In germline, CDR1 is MNHNS, CDR2 SASEGT. The length of the CDR3 is 12 residues. The CDR3 loop reads CASSEQGETQYF. The CDR3, as DNA: TGTGCCAGCAGTGAGCAGGGGGAGACCCAGTACTTC.

This clonotype was detected a few times. This could be a read error, since a much larger clone is one nucleotide away. The rearrangement links TRBV11-3 to TRBJ2-3; D is unresolved. The CDR3 spans 14 residues. The V end was cut by 4 bases, the J end by 4 bases, with 12 bases between. Germline V gene lookup returns CDR1 SGHNT and CDR2 YENEEA. The DNA of the CDR3 is TGTGCCAGCAGCTCAGGAAGAAGCTCAGATACGCAGTATTTT. This sequence encodes CASSSGRSSDTQYF.

The table lists this clonotype with many counts. CDR3 in DNA: TGCAGCGTTGCTCTGGGATCTCGCCAGCCCCAGCATTTT. It is translated as CSVALGSRQPQHF. The V call is TRBV29-1, the J call TRBJ1-5; D gene uncertain. The CDR3 loop spans 13 amino acids. The V gene lost 4 bases and the J gene lost 7 bases, with 14 bases spanning the gap. Looked up from germline, CDR1 is SQVTM and CDR2 is ANQGSEA.

A few counts support this clonotype. The chain employs TRBV3-1 and TRBJ2-1; perhaps D is TRBD1 or TRBD2 (5 bases each). Trimming stripped 4 bases from V and 3 bases from J, with 16 bases between. CDR3 length equals 16 residues. CDR1 and CDR2 (germline): LGHDT, YNNKEL (reference sequence). CDR3 amino acids: CASSLGRRSLYNEQFF. The CDR3 bases are TGTGCCAGCAGCCTGGGACGAAGATCTCTCTACAATGAGCAGTTCTTC.

The chain joins TRBV20-1 to TRBJ1-1; D call uncertain. Trimming stripped 6 bases from V and 4 bases from J, with 18 bases between. CDR1 and CDR2 from the germline V gene are DFQATT and SNEGSKA (reference sequence). The CDR3 sequence is 14 residues long. As DNA, the CDR3 is TGCAGTGCGTACGGACTGGTAAAGAGCACTGAAGCTTTCTTT. Translating it yields CSAYGLVKSTEAFF.

This clonotype has ten or more counts. The V call is TRBV5-1, the J call TRBJ1-2, with a tentative D call TRBD1 (5 bases). There are 13 residues in the CDR3. Trimming stripped 4 bases from V and 5 bases from J, with 12 bases between. Germline V lookup: CDR1 SGHRS, CDR2 YFSETQ. CDR3 DNA: TGCGCCAGCAGCCCGGGACCGGGTTATGGCTACACCTTC. It is translated as CASSPGPGYGYTF.

This clonotype was found a few times. The chain couples TRBV7-2 to TRBJ2-7; D perhaps matches TRBD1 (5 bases). The CDR3 runs to 13 residues. Germline CDR1 is SGHTA and CDR2 is FQGNSA. Deletions cut 3 bases from V and 2 bases from J, with 8 bases between. CDR3 region: CASSFSTAYEQYV. The CDR3 nucleotides read TGTGCCAGCAGCTTTTCGACAGCCTACGAGCAGTACGTC.

The V gene is TRBV29-1, the J gene TRBJ2-4, with 7 bases aligning to TRBD2. This CDR3 is built from 15 residues. The ends lost 3 bases at V and 5 bases at J; junction bases unmatched: 10. Germline values: CDR1 SQVTM, CDR2 ANQGSEA. CDR3 loop: CSVDIVGGPQNIQYF. The CDR3 region has the DNA TGCAGCGTTGATATCGTGGGAGGGCCCCAAAACATTCAGTACTTC.

The chain carries TRBV7-9 and TRBJ1-2, with D uncertain. Trimming pared 1 base from V and 4 bases from J, leaving 10 bases between. Germline V CDR1 and CDR2: SEHNR, FQNEAQ (reference sequence). The CDR3 extends over 14 amino acids. The CDR3 region is CASSLERGSYGYTF. The CDR3 DNA reads as TGTGCCAGCAGCTTAGAGCGGGGTAGCTATGGCTACACCTTC.

This clonotype was observed a few times. The J gene is TRBJ2-2, the V gene TRBV5-1; a weak D match, TRBD2 (6 bases). This CDR3 is built from 14 residues. Germline values: CDR1 SGHRS, CDR2 YFSETQ. V shed 1 base and J shed 4 bases, with 8 bases lying between them. The CDR3 reads CASSLSGSTGELFF. In nucleotides, the CDR3 is TGCGCCAGCAGCTTGTCCGGGAGCACCGGGGAGCTGTTTTTT.

This clonotype was picked up a small number of times. This chain joins TRBV20-1 and TRBJ1-3; 8 bases line up with TRBD1. V was pared by 3 bases and J by 2 bases, with 3 bases of the junction left unmatched. This CDR3 has 14 amino acids. Per the germline V gene, CDR1 is DFQATT and CDR2 is SNEGSKA (reference sequence). CDR3 coding DNA: TGCAGTGCTAGTCAGGGGGCTACTGGAAACACCATATATTTT. Translation: CSASQGATGNTIYF.

The chain links TRBV14 to TRBJ2-7, with D possibly TRBD1 on 5 matching bases. V gave up 0 bases and J gave up 6 bases, with 12 bases separating them. In germline, CDR1 is SGHDN, CDR2 FVKESK. The CDR3 contains 14 residues. The DNA of the CDR3 is TGTGCCAGCAGCCAAGATACCCAGGGTGGCGAGCAGTACGTC. This gives the protein CASSQDTQGGEQYV.

The chain recombines TRBV20-1 with TRBJ2-1; the match to TRBD2 covers 11 bases. Germline assignment: CDR1 DFQATT and CDR2 SNEGSKA (reference sequence). The J segment lost 8 bases and the V segment lost 5 bases, leaving 14 bases of the junction unmatched. CDR3 length equals 16 residues. The CDR3, as DNA: TGCAGTGCTCCTCAGATAGCGGGAGGGCCAGGCGATGAGCAGTTCTTC. Translation: CSAPQIAGGPGDEQFF.

This clonotype was observed a few times. The V call is TRBV11-2, the J call TRBJ2-1; D gene ambiguous. The ends were cut back, 3 bases at V and 6 bases at J, with 15 bases in the middle. Germline-derived CDR1 and CDR2 are SGHAT and FQNNGV. The CDR3 loop spans 15 amino acids. CDR3 protein: CASSFRNVLPNEQFF. For the CDR3, the DNA is TGTGCCAGCAGCTTTAGGAATGTGCTGCCCAATGAGCAGTTCTTC.

V gene TRBV24-1 combines with J gene TRBJ2-7, with D possibly matching TRBD2 (6 bases). This CDR3 comprises 13 residues. V was cut by 8 bases and J by 1 base, with 11 bases left in between. Germline loops: CDR1 KGHDR, CDR2 SFDVKD. Here the CDR3 DNA reads TGTGCCACCAACCGGAGGGATTCCTACGAGCAGTACGTC. Protein: CATNRRDSYEQYV.

The table lists this clonotype with a few counts. This sequence joins TRBV4-2 and TRBJ2-3; D gene unclear. This CDR3 has 17 amino acids. CDR1 and CDR2 (germline): LGHNA, YNFKEQ. The ends were cut back, 0 bases at V and 3 bases at J, with 16 bases in the middle. The CDR3 DNA reads TGTGCCAGCAGCCAAGATAAAGGCAGAAGGGTAACAGATACGCAGTATTTT. Residues: CASSQDKGRRVTDTQYF.

V usage is TRBV2 and J usage is TRBJ2-3; D remains ambiguous. V was pared by 0 bases and J by 2 bases, with 6 bases between. This CDR3 is 14 amino acids long. Germline CDR1 and CDR2: SNHLY and FYNNEI. For the CDR3, the DNA is TGTGCCAGCAGTGAAGCCTGGGCCACAGATACGCAGTATTTT. Translated: CASSEAWATDTQYF.

The sample holds a few counts of this clonotype. This chain connects TRBV20-1 to TRBJ2-2; 8 positions match TRBD1. The CDR3 has 14 amino acids. In germline, CDR1 is DFQATT, CDR2 SNEGSKA (reference sequence). The ends lost 5 bases at V and 4 bases at J; junction bases unmatched: 6. The CDR3 DNA reads as TGCAGTGCTCATACAGGGGGGTCCACCGGGGAGCTGTTTTTT. Protein: CSAHTGGSTGELFF.